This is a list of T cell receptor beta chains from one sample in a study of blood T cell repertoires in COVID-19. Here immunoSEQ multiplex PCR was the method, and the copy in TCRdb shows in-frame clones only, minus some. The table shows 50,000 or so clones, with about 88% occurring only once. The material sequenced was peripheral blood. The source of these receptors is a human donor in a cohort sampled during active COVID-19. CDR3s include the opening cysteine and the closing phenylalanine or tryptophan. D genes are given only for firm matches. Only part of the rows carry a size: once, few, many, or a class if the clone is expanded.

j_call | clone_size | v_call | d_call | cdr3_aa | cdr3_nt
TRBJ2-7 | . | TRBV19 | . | CASSIVEASRKYF | TGTGCCAGTAGTATAGTAGAGGCCTCTAGGAAGTACTTC
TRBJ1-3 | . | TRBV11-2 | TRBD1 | CASRTGGTGNTIYF | TGTGCCAGCCGGACAGGGGGCACTGGAAACACCATATATTTT
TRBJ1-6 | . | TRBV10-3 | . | CAISETGLINSPLHF | TGTGCCATCAGTGAGACGGGACTCATTAATTCACCCCTCCACTTT
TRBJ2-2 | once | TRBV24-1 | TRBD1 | CATSDPPLSGTDNTGELFF | TGTGCCACCAGTGATCCGCCCCTATCCGGGACAGACAACACCGGGGAGCTGTTTTTT
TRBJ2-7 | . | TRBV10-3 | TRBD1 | CAISERGQGVYEQYF | TGTGCCATCAGTGAGAGAGGACAGGGCGTGTACGAGCAGTACTTC
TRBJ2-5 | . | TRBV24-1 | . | CATSDLGQIGETQYF | TGTGCCACCAGTGATTTGGGGCAGATTGGGGAGACCCAGTACTTC
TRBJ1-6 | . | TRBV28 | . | CASSLGGSYNSPLHF | TGTGCCAGCAGTTTGGGGGGCTCCTATAATTCACCCCTCCACTTT
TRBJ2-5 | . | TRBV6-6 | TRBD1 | CASIRGTGSAETQYF | TGTGCCAGCATCCGCGGGACAGGGAGCGCGGAGACCCAGTACTTC
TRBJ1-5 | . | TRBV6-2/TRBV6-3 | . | CASSYGDRGSNQPQHF | TGTGCCAGCAGTTACGGCGACCGGGGTAGCAATCAGCCCCAGCATTTT
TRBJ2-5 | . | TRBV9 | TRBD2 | CASSVGDYKKETQYF | TGTGCCAGCAGCGTAGGGGACTACAAGAAAGAGACCCAGTACTTC
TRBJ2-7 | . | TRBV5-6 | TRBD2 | CASSLRLAGDEQYF | TGTGCCAGCAGCTTGCGGCTAGCGGGAGATGAGCAGTACTTC
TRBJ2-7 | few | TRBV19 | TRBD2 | CASSIESGGSYEQYF | TGTGCCAGTAGTATAGAAAGCGGGGGCTCCTACGAGCAGTACTTC
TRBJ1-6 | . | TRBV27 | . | CATRREGRARNSPLHF | TGTGCCACCCGTAGGGAGGGCAGGGCGAGGAATTCACCCCTCCACTTT
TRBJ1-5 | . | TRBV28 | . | CASRAGWNQPQHF | TGTGCCAGCAGGGCAGGGTGGAATCAGCCCCAGCATTTT
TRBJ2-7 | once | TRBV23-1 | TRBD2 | CASSQLSAQRGAREQYF | TGCGCCAGCAGTCAATTAAGCGCCCAGCGGGGGGCGAGGGAGCAGTACTTC
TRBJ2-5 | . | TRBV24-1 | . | CATSDPQETQYF | TGTGCCACCAGTGACCCTCAAGAGACCCAGTACTTC
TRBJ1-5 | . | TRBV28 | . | CASSHNQPQHF | TGTGCCAGCAGCCATAATCAGCCCCAGCATTTT
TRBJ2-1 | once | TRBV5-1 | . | CASRSEGYNEQFF | TGCGCCAGCAGGTCGGAGGGATACAATGAGCAGTTCTTC
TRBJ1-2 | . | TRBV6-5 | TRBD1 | CASRSRDRGDYGYTF | TGTGCCAGCAGGTCCCGGGACAGGGGAGACTATGGCTACACCTTC
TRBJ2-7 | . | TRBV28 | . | CASLPRGRIYEQYF | TGTGCCAGCCTTCCCCGGGGTAGGATATACGAGCAGTACTTC
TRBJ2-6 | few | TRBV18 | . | CASSLTGHSLSGANVLTF | TGTGCCAGCTCACTGACGGGACACTCACTCTCTGGGGCCAACGTCCTGACTTTC
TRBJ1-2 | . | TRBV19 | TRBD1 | CASRPGQTAYGYTF | TGTGCCAGTAGGCCGGGACAGACAGCCTATGGCTACACCTTC
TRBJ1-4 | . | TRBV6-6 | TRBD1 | CASAAGQGPEKLFF | TGTGCCAGCGCCGCGGGACAGGGACCTGAAAAACTGTTTTTT
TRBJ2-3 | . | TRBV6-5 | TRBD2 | CASSALAGLADTQYF | TGTGCCAGCAGCGCACTAGCGGGCTTGGCAGATACGCAGTATTTT
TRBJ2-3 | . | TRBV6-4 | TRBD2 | CASTWGGTDTQYF | TGTGCCAGCACCTGGGGGGGGACAGATACGCAGTATTTT
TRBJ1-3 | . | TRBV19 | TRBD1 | CASSRGNPTGGRNTIYF | TGTGCCAGTAGTAGAGGGAACCCTACAGGGGGCCGAAACACCATATATTTT
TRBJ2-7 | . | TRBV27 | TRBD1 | CASSFRDRGSEQYF | TGTGCCAGCAGTTTCCGGGACAGGGGTTCCGAGCAGTACTTC
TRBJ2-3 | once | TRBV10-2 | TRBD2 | CASRSSGIGTDTQYF | TGCGCCAGCAGATCTAGCGGGATCGGCACAGATACGCAGTATTTT
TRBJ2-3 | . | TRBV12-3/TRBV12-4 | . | CANKRDTTDTQYF | TGTGCCAACAAGCGGGACACCACAGATACGCAGTATTTT
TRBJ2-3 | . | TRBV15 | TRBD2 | CATSGGTSGTDTQYF | TGTGCCACCAGCGGCGGGACTAGCGGCACAGATACGCAGTATTTT
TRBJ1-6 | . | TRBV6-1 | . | CASSDFLRSSYNSPLHF | TGTGCCAGCAGTGATTTTCTCCGGAGCTCCTATAATTCACCCCTCCACTTT
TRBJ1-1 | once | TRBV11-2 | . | CASSVSLATNTEAFF | TGTGCCAGCAGCGTCAGTTTAGCGACGAACACTGAAGCTTTCTTT
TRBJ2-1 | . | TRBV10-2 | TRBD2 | CASSHTTSGSYNEQFF | TGCGCCAGCAGTCACACGACTAGCGGGTCCTACAATGAGCAGTTCTTC
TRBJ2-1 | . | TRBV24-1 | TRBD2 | CATSPLAASSYNEQFF | TGTGCCACCAGTCCGCTAGCGGCTAGCTCCTACAATGAGCAGTTCTTC
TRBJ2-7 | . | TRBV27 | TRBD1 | CASSRTGKYEQYF | TGTGCCAGCTCCCGGACAGGAAAGTACGAGCAGTACTTC
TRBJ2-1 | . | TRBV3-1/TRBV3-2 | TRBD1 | CASSRGQGNYNEQFF | TGTGCCAGCAGCCGAGGACAGGGTAACTACAATGAGCAGTTCTTC
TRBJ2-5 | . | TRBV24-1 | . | CATSDLGTRYHF | TGTGCCACCAGTGATTTGGGGACACGATATCACTTC
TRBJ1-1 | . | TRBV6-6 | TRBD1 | CASSYGQDTEAFF | TGTGCCAGCAGTTACGGACAGGACACTGAAGCTTTCTTT
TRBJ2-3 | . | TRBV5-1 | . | CASSLLSGNTDTQYF | TGCGCCAGCAGCTTGTTGAGCGGAAACACAGATACGCAGTATTTT
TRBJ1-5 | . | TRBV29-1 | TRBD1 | CSVALTGQDQPQHF | TGCAGCGTAGCGTTGACAGGGCAGGATCAGCCCCAGCATTTT
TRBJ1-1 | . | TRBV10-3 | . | CAINTGGYTEAFF | TGTGCCATCAACACGGGGGGATACACTGAAGCTTTCTTT
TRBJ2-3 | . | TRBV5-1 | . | CASSLRLPMGTDTQYF | TGCGCCAGCAGCTTGAGACTCCCCATGGGCACAGATACGCAGTATTTT
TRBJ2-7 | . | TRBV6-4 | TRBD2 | CASNQFFGLAGDEQYF | TGTGCCAGCAATCAGTTTTTTGGACTAGCGGGAGACGAGCAGTACTTC
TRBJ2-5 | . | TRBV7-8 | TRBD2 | CASSPLGGRLAIGETQYF | TGTGCCAGCAGCCCCCTAGGGGGGAGACTAGCGATCGGAGAGACCCAGTACTTC
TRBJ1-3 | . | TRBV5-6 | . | CASTLGGGPGNTIYF | TGTGCCAGCACCCTCGGGGGGGGACCTGGAAACACCATATATTTT
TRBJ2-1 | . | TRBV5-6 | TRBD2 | CASSSLGTSGKSSYNEQFF | TGTGCCAGCAGCTCCCTAGGGACTAGCGGTAAGAGCTCCTACAATGAGCAGTTCTTC
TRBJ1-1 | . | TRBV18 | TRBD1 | CASSPSEGGIGTEAFF | TGTGCCAGCTCACCATCCGAAGGGGGCATCGGCACTGAAGCTTTCTTT
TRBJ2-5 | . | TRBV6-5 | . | CTSSYSPRAETQYF | TGTACCAGCAGTTACTCCCCGAGGGCGGAGACCCAGTACTTC
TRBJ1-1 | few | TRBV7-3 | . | CASSLRSGEEAFF | TGTGCCAGCAGCTTACGGTCAGGGGAGGAAGCTTTCTTT
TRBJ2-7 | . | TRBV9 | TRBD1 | CASSLRDRPYEQYF | TGTGCCAGCAGCCTCCGGGACAGGCCCTACGAGCAGTACTTC
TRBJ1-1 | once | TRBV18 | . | CASSTTGQIGGTEAFF | TGTGCCAGCTCAACCACCGGACAGATCGGTGGCACTGAAGCTTTCTTT
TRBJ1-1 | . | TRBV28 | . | CASKDMNTEAFF | TGTGCCAGTAAGGACATGAACACTGAAGCTTTCTTT
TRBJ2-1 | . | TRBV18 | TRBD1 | CASSPFRDRVGNEQFF | TGTGCCAGCTCTCCTTTCCGGGACAGGGTAGGGAATGAGCAGTTCTTC
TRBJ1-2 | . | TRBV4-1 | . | CASSQDLQQYYGYTF | TGCGCCAGCAGCCAAGATCTCCAACAGTACTATGGCTACACCTTC
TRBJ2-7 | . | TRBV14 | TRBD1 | CASSHLSGTGTSYEQYF | TGTGCCAGCAGCCATCTTTCCGGGACAGGGACCTCCTACGAGCAGTACTTC